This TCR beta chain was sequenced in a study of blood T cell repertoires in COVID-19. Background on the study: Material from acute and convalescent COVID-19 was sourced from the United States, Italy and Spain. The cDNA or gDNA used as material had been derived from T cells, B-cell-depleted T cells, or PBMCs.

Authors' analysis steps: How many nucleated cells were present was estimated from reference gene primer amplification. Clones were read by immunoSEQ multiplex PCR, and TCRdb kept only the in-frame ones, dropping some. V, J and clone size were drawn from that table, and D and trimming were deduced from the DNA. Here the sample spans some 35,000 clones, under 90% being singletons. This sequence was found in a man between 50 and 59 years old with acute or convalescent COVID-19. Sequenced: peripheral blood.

CDR3 residues: CASSLRTGVETQYF. CDR3 bases: TGTGCCAGCAGCTTGAGGACAGGGGTAGAGACCCAGTACTTC. The J gene is TRBJ2-5, the V gene TRBV5-4; 9 positions match TRBD1. CDR1 is SGHNT, CDR2 YYREEE, per germline (reference sequence). J was trimmed by 4 bases and V by 1 base; bases with no gene match: 2. The CDR3 length is 14 residues. The full variable domain, its missing parts supplied by reference TRBV5-4 and TRBJ2-5, is ETGVTQSPTHLIKTRGQQVTLRCSSQSGHNTVSWYQQALGQGPQFIFQYYREEENGRGNFPPRFSGLQFPNYSSELNVNALELDDSALYLCASSLRTGVETQYFGPGTRLLVL.